The clone carrying this T cell receptor beta chain was observed at least ten times. Its target is unknown. These data belong to a study of T cells in Graves' hyperthyroidism and ophthalmopathy. Amplification of TCR beta CDR3 regions was performed using RNA transcripts as template. HTBI primers were used for first-round RT-PCR of the TCR CDR3. In TCRdb, the multiplex PCR reads were re-called with MiXCR into one record per CDR3 protein. The sample holds 350,000 or so distinct CDR3 sequences; around 18% are singletons and the top ten take around 16%. CDR1 is MNHNS, CDR2 SASEGT, per germline. Trimming cost V 10 bases and J 0 bases, with 7 bases left between them. The CDR3 covers 11 residues. Together with thyroid ultrasound, orbital computed tomography, serum thyroxine and TRAb, clinical symptoms were used for diagnoses. General study findings and limits: Blood shared most expanded thyroid clonotypes above 0.001.

The sequencing input was blood. The TCR sequence derives from a woman in her forties with Graves' ophthalmopathy. The rearrangement uses TRBV6-1 and TRBJ2-7; D remains ambiguous. CDR3 sequence (DNA): TGTGCCACCCTTGACTCCTACGAGCAGTACTTC. It codes for CATLDSYEQYF.